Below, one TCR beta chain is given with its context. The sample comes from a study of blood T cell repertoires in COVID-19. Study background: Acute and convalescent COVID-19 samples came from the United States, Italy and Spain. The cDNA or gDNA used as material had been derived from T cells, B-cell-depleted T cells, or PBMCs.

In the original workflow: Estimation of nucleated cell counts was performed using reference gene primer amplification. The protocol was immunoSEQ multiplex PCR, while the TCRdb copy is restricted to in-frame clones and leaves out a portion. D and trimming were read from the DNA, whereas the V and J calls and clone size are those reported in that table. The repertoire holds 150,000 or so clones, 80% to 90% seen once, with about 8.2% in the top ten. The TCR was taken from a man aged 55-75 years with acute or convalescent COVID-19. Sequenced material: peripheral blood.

The CDR3 DNA follows: TGTGCCAGCAGCTTGAACCGGGACAGGGGGGGAGATACGCAGTATTTT. The encoded protein is CASSLNRDRGGDTQYF. The V gene is TRBV11-2, the J gene TRBJ2-3, with 11 positions matching TRBD1. Germline V gives CDR1 SGHAT, CDR2 FQNNGV. The CDR3 loop spans 16 amino acids. V was pared by 3 bases and J by 5 bases, with 7 bases of the junction left unmatched.